This T cell receptor (beta chain) is from a study of post-analysis software for immune sequencing data (dated by TCRdb to between 2015 and 2017). With regard to the full study: Disease courses on record covered relapsing-remitting, secondary progressive and progressive-relapsing multiple sclerosis, though some patients had no subtype annotation. The patient repertoires were compared against fewer than twelve previously published healthy control repertoires obtained from donors aged about 6 to 26 years. A subset of samples was prepared in parallel using single-end sample barcoding, then pooled and co-amplified after Illumina adapter ligation. The paper's findings and limits, for the study overall: Significantly higher frequencies in patients than in controls were found for several TRBV segments, including TRBV5-6, TRBV5-1 and TRBV20-1. Normalized Chao1 diversity was significantly lower in multiple sclerosis patients than controls, suggesting substantial peripheral T-cell clonal expansion. The multiple sclerosis patient group was slightly younger than the control group. Direct clustering with F measure revealed strong co-clustering of samples prepared in the same batch, which led to a batch-effect correction.

To demonstrate the VDJtools post-analysis software, the study profiled TCR beta repertoires from the peripheral blood of about 13 young patients with multiple sclerosis. The multiple sclerosis patients were children and adolescents ranging in age from about 6 to 16 years. From the germline V gene, CDR1 is MNHEY and CDR2 is SVGAGI. Ends trimmed: V by 5 bases, J by 4 bases; bases unmatched to a gene: 7. The CDR3 has 15 amino acids, counting the end cysteine and phenylalanine. Only CDR3 DNA is held: 45 bases, read in frame from base 1. With respect to this clonotype: Its antigen has not been determined. There are no base qualities to consult, and no much larger clone falls within one base.

Library preparation was by PCR. TCRdb shows the sequencer as Illumina HiSeq 2500. To reduce PCR and sequencing biases, unique molecular identifiers were incorporated into the TCR beta cDNA libraries. Per 1 to 10 million input T cells, roughly 0.5 million cDNA molecules were obtained, such that each molecule approximated one T cell. The patient libraries were prepared and sequenced with the same protocol used for the earlier healthy control dataset. Within a given batch, samples were prepared together, multiplexed and sequenced on the same HiSeq lane. The paper's processing steps were these. MIGEC was used to process the raw barcoded reads, and molecular identifier groups with only a single read were discarded before consensus assembly and CDR3 extraction. Clonotype tables were post-analysed with VDJtools, normalizing diversity by down-sampling all datasets to the smallest sample size. To correct batch-related cross-sample contamination, repertoire overlap clustering matched CDR3 amino acid sequences but not nucleotide sequences. The raw public data were reprocessed by TCRdb itself: fastp quality trimming at Q25, MiXCR clonotype calling, in-frame beta chains only. Rows are unified per CDR3 protein, each entry keeping the most common DNA and genes. It is TCRdb's table, rather than the study itself, that gives the V and J calls and clone size. The sample includes about 620,000 distinct CDR3 sequences, with around 44% observed a single time. Under 2% of the sample lies in the top ten.

The origin of this receptor is a girl between 10 and 17 years old with multiple sclerosis. Material for sequencing was blood. The chain couples TRBV6-5 to TRBJ2-7, and 11 junctional nucleotides match TRBD1. CDR3 sequence: CASSDAGTGGYEQYF. The sequenced DNA: TGTGCCAGCAGTGATGCCGGGACAGGGGGTTACGAGCAGTACTTC.